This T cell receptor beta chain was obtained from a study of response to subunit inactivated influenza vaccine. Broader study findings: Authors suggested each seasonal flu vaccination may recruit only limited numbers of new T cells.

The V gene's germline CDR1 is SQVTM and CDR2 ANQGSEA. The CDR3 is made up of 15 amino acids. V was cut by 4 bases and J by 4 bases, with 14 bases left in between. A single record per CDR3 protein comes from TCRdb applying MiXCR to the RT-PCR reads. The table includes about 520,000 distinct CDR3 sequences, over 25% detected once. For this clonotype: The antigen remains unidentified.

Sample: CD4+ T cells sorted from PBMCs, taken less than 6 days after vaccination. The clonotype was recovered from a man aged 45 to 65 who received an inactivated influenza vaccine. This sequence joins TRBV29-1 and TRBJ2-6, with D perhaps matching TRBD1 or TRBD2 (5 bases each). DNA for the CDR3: TGCAGCGTTGGGGTCTTGGGGGTAGGGGCCAACGTCCTGACTTTC. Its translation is CSVGVLGVGANVLTF.